These T cell receptor beta chains were read from a single sample in a study of T-cell reconstitution after alpha-beta-depleted transplantation in children. TCRdb ran MiXCR on the PCR reads and lists one entry per CDR3 protein. This table has 100,000 or so distinct CDR3 sequences, 6% to 9% appearing once. The starting material was PBMCs, obtained before TCRalphabeta/CD19-depleted stem cell transplant. All receptors come from a boy aged 2 to 10 with acute lymphoblastic leukemia, due to receive a stem cell transplant. Each CDR3 is given with its conserved first and last residue. D genes are given only for firm matches.

j_gene	d_gene	v_gene	CDR3aa
TRBJ1-5	NA	TRBV12-3/TRBV12-4	CASSFGISNQPQHF
TRBJ2-7	TRBD1	TRBV20-1	CSARVGQGLPYEQYF
TRBJ1-2	NA	TRBV6-2/TRBV6-3	CASGVDYGYTF
TRBJ1-1	TRBD1	TRBV20-1	CSAGRQGNTEAFF
TRBJ2-1	NA	TRBV3-1	CATSPRHSPGPYNEQFF
TRBJ2-3	TRBD2	TRBV20-1	CSVPLAGLTDTQYF
TRBJ2-2	NA	TRBV10-3	CAISAAGPRTGELFF
TRBJ2-3	NA	TRBV20-1	CSAMDRRQGTDTQYF
TRBJ2-7	NA	TRBV2	CASRELEREQYF
TRBJ1-3	NA	TRBV4-2	CASSQVAGAGSGNTIYF
TRBJ2-2	TRBD2	TRBV4-3	CASSQDAGRGAYGGELFF
TRBJ2-1	TRBD1	TRBV6-2/TRBV6-3	CASTQRGGSTYNEQFF
TRBJ2-7	TRBD1	TRBV7-9	CASSRLTRTGGSYEQYF
TRBJ1-4	TRBD1	TRBV7-9	CASSLAQGTGYEKLFF
TRBJ2-7	TRBD1	TRBV6-2/TRBV6-3	CASRIGTEVPYEQYF
TRBJ2-4	NA	TRBV7-2	CASSSLVGGRAKNIQYF
TRBJ1-1	NA	TRBV5-6	CASGRSGVNTEAFF
TRBJ2-7	TRBD2	TRBV20-1	CSALRTGGPNFSYEQYF
TRBJ2-1	TRBD2	TRBV4-1	CASSVYAGVVEQFF
TRBJ2-3	TRBD1	TRBV15	CATTRTGGPSDTQYF
TRBJ2-7	NA	TRBV12-3/TRBV12-4	CASGKSPQQYF
TRBJ1-4	NA	TRBV5-1	CASSLEPPGGEKLFF
TRBJ1-1	NA	TRBV29-1	CSVDYATF
TRBJ2-7	NA	TRBV5-1	CASSSAGGSYEQYF
TRBJ1-6	NA	TRBV6-1	CASSRLFSENSPLHF
TRBJ2-5	NA	TRBV27	CASRGAQETQYF
TRBJ2-7	NA	TRBV12-3/TRBV12-4	CASSPAHEQYF
TRBJ1-4	NA	TRBV2	CASSETGATNEKLFF
TRBJ2-3	NA	TRBV5-4	CASSFYLVDTQYF
TRBJ2-7	TRBD1	TRBV13	CASSSTTLRDSTPYEQYF
TRBJ1-1	TRBD1	TRBV28	CASRPRTGREAFF
TRBJ2-5	NA	TRBV2	CASSEEVGTQYF
TRBJ2-6	NA	TRBV4-3	CASSQITLRTGANVLTF
TRBJ2-3	TRBD2	TRBV20-1	CSAKHRGGLAGGLRTDTQYF
TRBJ2-2	NA	TRBV10-3	CAISESENTGELFF